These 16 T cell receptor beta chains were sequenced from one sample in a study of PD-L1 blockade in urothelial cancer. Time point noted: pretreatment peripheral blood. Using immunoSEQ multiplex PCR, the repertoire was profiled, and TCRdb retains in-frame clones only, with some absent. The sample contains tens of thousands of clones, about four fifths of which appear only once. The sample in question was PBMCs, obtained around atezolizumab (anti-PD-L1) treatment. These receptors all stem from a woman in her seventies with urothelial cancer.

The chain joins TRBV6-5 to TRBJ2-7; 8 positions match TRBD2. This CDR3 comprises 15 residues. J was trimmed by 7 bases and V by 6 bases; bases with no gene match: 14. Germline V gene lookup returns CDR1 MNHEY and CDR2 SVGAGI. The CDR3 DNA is TGTGCCAGCAGCTACCGATTTGCGGGGGGTCGGGAGCAGTACTTC. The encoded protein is CASSYRFAGGREQYF.

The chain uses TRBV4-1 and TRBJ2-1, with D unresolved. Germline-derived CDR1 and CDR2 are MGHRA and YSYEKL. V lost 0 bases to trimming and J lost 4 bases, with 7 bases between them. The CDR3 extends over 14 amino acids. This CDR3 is CASSQDDKYNEQFF. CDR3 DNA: TGCGCCAGCAGCCAAGATGACAAGTACAATGAGCAGTTCTTC.

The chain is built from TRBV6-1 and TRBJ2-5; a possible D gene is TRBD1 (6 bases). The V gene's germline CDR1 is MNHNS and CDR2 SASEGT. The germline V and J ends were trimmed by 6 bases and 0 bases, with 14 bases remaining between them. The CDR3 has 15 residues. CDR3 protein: CASRGTFLYQETQYF. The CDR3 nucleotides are TGTGCCAGCAGGGGGACATTCCTGTACCAAGAGACCCAGTACTTC.

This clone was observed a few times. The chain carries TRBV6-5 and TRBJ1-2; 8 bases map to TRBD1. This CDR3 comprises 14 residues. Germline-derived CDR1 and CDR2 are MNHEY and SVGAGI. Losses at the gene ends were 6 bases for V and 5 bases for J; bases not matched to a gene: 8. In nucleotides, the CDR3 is TGTGCCAGCAGCTCCTTTGACAGGGGTTATGGCTACACCTTC. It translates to CASSSFDRGYGYTF.

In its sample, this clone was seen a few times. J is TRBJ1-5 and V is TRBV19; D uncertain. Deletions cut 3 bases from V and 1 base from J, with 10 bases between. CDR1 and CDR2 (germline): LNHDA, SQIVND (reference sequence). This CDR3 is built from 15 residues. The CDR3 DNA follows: TGTGCCAGTAGTATCGGGGTCCTGAGCAATCAGCCCCAGCATTTT. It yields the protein CASSIGVLSNQPQHF.

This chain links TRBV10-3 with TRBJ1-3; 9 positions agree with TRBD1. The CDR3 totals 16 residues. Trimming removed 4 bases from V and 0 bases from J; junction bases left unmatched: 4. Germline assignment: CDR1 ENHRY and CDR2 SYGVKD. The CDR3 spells CAISGGQGSSGNTIYF. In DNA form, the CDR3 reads TGTGCCATCAGTGGCGGACAGGGGTCCTCTGGAAACACCATATATTTT.

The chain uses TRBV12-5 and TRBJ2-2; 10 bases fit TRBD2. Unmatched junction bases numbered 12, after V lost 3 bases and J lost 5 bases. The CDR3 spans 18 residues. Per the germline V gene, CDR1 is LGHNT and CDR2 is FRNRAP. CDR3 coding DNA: TGTGCTAGTGGTTTCCAGCGGGGGGGCTTAGGACCGACCGGGGAGCTGTTTTTT. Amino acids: CASGFQRGGLGPTGELFF.

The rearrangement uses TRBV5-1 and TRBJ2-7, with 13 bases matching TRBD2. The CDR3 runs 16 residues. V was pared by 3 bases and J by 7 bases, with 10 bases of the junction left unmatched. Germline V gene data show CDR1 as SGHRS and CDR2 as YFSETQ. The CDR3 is CASSSITSGGAGEQYF. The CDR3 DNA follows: TGCGCCAGCAGCTCCATTACTAGCGGGGGGGCCGGTGAGCAGTACTTC.

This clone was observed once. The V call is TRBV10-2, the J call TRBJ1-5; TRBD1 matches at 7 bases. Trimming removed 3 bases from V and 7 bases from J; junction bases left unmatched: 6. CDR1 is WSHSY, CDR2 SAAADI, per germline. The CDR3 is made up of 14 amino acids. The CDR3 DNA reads TGCGCCAGCAGTGAAGGACAGGTTGACCAGCCCCAGCATTTT. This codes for CASSEGQVDQPQHF.

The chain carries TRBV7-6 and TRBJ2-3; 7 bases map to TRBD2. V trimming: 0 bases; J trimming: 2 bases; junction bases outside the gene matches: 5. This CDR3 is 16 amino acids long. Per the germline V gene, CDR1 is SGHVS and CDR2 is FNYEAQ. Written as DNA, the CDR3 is TGTGCCAGCAGCTTAGCGGGCGGGGGAAACACAGATACGCAGTATTTT. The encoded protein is CASSLAGGGNTDTQYF.

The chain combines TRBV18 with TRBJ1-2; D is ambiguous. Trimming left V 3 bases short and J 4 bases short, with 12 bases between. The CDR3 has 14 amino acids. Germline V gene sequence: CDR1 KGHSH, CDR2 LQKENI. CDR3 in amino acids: CASSPAGNGYGYTF. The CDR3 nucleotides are TGTGCCAGCTCACCTGCGGGAAATGGCTATGGCTACACCTTC. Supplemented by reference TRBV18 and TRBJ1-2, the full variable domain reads NAGVMQNPRHLVRRRGQEARLRCSPMKGHSHVYWYRQLPEEGLKFMVYLQKENIIDESGMPKERFSAEFPKEGPSILRIQQVVRGDSAAYFCASSPAGNGYGYTFGSGTRLTVV.

In DNA form, the CDR3 reads TGTGCCAGCAGATTGGGAGGGGGGGCTTTCGATGAGCAGTTCTTC. It specifies CASRLGGGAFDEQFF. The chain combines TRBV6-6 with TRBJ2-1; a weak D match, TRBD2 (7 bases). V was trimmed by 6 bases and J by 8 bases, leaving 20 bases between them. Germline lookup yields CDR1 MNHNY and CDR2 SVGAGI (reference sequence). There are 15 residues in the CDR3.

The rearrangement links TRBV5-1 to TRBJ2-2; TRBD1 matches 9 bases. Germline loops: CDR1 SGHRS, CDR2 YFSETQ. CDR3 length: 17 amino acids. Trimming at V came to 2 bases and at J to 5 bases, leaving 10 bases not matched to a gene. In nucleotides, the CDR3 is TGCGCCAGCAGCTTCCCCCCGGGACAGGGTTGGACCGGGGAGCTGTTTTTT. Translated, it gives CASSFPPGQGWTGELFF.

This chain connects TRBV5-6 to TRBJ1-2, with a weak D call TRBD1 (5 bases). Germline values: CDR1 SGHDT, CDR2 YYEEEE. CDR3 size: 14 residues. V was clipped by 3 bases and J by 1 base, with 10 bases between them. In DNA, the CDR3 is TGTGCCAGCAGCTGGGGGGAGTATAACTATGGCTACACCTTC. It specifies CASSWGEYNYGYTF.

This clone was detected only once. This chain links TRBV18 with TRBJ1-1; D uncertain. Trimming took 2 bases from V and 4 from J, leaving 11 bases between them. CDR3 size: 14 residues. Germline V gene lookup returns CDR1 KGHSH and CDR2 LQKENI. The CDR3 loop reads CASSPMGSFTEAFF. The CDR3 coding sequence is TGTGCCAGCTCACCAATGGGCAGTTTCACTGAAGCTTTCTTT.

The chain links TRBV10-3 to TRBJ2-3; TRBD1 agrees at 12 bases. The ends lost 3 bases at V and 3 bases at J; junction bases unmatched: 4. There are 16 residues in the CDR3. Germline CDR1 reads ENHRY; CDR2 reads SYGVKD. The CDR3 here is CAISDPGQGATDTQYF. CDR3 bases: TGTGCCATCAGTGACCCGGGACAGGGGGCTACAGATACGCAGTATTTT.